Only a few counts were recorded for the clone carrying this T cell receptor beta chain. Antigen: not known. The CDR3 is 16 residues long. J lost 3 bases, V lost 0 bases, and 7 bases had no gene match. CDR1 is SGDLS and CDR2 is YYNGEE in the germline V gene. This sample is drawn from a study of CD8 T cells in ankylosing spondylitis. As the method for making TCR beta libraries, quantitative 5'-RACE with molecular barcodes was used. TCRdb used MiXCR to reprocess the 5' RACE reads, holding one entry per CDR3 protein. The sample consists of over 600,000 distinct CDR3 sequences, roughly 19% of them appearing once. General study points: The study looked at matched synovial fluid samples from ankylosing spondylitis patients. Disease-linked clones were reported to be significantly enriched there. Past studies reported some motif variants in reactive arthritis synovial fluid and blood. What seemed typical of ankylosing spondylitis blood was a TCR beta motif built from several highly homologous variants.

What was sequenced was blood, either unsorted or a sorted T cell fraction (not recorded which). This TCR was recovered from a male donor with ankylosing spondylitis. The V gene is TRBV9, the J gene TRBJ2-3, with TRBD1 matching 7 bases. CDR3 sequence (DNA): TGTGCCAGCAGCGTAGGTCCGGGACAGTATACAGATACGCAGTATTTT. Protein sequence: CASSVGPGQYTDTQYF.